Listed below are T cell receptor beta chains from one sample, sequenced in a study of control samples from healthy donors and cancer patients. The method was immunoSEQ multiplex PCR; TCRdb's version includes in-frame clones alone and lacks a portion of them. The data show about 92,000 clones, with 82% seen just once and roughly 9.8% held by the top ten. The sequencing sample was made of blood. These receptors all come from a woman in her sixties in good health. The CDR3 runs from the conserved cysteine through the conserved F or W. Each record gives: clone size, V gene, D gene, J gene, CDR3 protein, CDR3 DNA. A D gene is named only where the DNA matches it firmly. Clone size, where shown, is once, few, many, or a class for clones that have expanded.

abundance: -
v_gene: TRBV13
d_gene: TRBD2
j_gene: TRBJ2-7
CDR3aa: CASSLGRLAGPTYEQYF
CDR3nt: TGTGCCAGCAGCTTAGGTCGACTAGCGGGTCCTACCTACGAGCAGTACTTC

abundance: -
v_gene: TRBV20-1
d_gene: -
j_gene: TRBJ2-3
CDR3aa: CSAGITDTQYF
CDR3nt: TGCAGTGCCGGTATCACAGATACGCAGTATTTT

abundance: -
v_gene: TRBV5-1
d_gene: TRBD1
j_gene: TRBJ2-5
CDR3aa: CASGRTGEETQYF
CDR3nt: TGCGCCAGCGGCCGGACAGGGGAGGAGACCCAGTACTTC

abundance: few
v_gene: TRBV6-6
d_gene: -
j_gene: TRBJ1-2
CDR3aa: CASSPNPSRGKSPYGYTF
CDR3nt: TGTGCCAGCAGTCCTAACCCGAGCAGGGGAAAAAGTCCTTATGGCTACACCTTC

abundance: -
v_gene: TRBV5-4
d_gene: -
j_gene: TRBJ2-7
CDR3aa: CASSPEGRSSYEQYF
CDR3nt: TGTGCCAGCAGCCCGGAAGGCAGGAGCTCCTACGAGCAGTACTTC

abundance: once
v_gene: TRBV6-2/TRBV6-3
d_gene: -
j_gene: TRBJ2-7
CDR3aa: CASSYSLREQYF
CDR3nt: TGTGCCAGCAGTTACTCCCTACGCGAGCAGTACTTC

abundance: -
v_gene: TRBV5-8
d_gene: TRBD1
j_gene: TRBJ1-4
CDR3aa: CASSSQGIGITNEKLFF
CDR3nt: TGTGCCAGCAGCTCACAGGGGATCGGTATAACTAATGAAAAACTGTTTTTT

abundance: few
v_gene: TRBV6-5
d_gene: -
j_gene: TRBJ1-2
CDR3aa: CASGVATLVYGYTF
CDR3nt: TGTGCCTCCGGGGTGGCAACTCTTGTCTATGGCTACACCTTC

abundance: few
v_gene: TRBV6-4
d_gene: -
j_gene: TRBJ1-1
CDR3aa: CASSDPLGITGRDTEAFF
CDR3nt: TGTGCCAGCAGTGACCCGTTGGGGATAACAGGGAGGGACACTGAAGCTTTCTTT

abundance: -
v_gene: TRBV10-1
d_gene: -
j_gene: TRBJ2-1
CDR3aa: CASSESGRYNEQFF
CDR3nt: TGCGCCAGCAGTGAGTCGGGCCGGTACAATGAGCAGTTCTTC

abundance: -
v_gene: TRBV4-3
d_gene: -
j_gene: TRBJ2-2
CDR3aa: CASSQDPRTGELFF
CDR3nt: TGCGCCAGCAGCCAAGATCCCAGAACCGGGGAGCTGTTTTTT

abundance: -
v_gene: TRBV7-9
d_gene: TRBD1
j_gene: TRBJ1-3
CDR3aa: CASSAGTGMVSGNTIYF
CDR3nt: TGTGCCAGCAGCGCGGGGACAGGGATGGTATCTGGAAACACCATATATTTT

abundance: -
v_gene: TRBV6-5
d_gene: TRBD2
j_gene: TRBJ2-3
CDR3aa: CASVPSGVGADTQYF
CDR3nt: TGTGCCAGCGTCCCTAGCGGGGTGGGGGCAGATACGCAGTATTTT

abundance: once
v_gene: TRBV6-4
d_gene: -
j_gene: TRBJ1-3
CDR3aa: CASSGDGTLGNTIYF
CDR3nt: TGTGCCAGCAGTGGGGACGGGACGCTCGGAAACACCATATATTTT

abundance: -
v_gene: TRBV6-5
d_gene: -
j_gene: TRBJ1-2
CDR3aa: CASSPGQYYGYTF
CDR3nt: TGTGCCAGCAGTCCCGGACAGTACTATGGCTACACCTTC

abundance: -
v_gene: TRBV19
d_gene: -
j_gene: TRBJ1-4
CDR3aa: CASNGPDSGNEKLFF
CDR3nt: TGTGCCAGTAACGGTCCGGACAGCGGGAATGAAAAACTGTTTTTT

abundance: -
v_gene: TRBV15
d_gene: -
j_gene: TRBJ1-1
CDR3aa: CATSRDSGRNTEAFF
CDR3nt: TGTGCCACCAGCAGAGATTCAGGACGGAACACTGAAGCTTTCTTT